This passage covers 13 T cell receptor beta chains from one sample sequenced in a study of cytomegalovirus exposure and HLA in healthy donors. The data were produced by immunoSEQ multiplex PCR, yet TCRdb's version contains in-frame clones alone and is incomplete. Of approximately 300,000 clones listed, around 90% are singletons. The sequencing input was PBMCs. The receptor set was obtained from a woman aged 25 to 39 in good health and CMV-seropositive.

The chain uses TRBV5-4 and TRBJ1-6, with D perhaps matching TRBD1 (5 bases). CDR3 length: 15 amino acids. Germline CDR1 reads SGHNT; CDR2 reads YYREEE (reference sequence). Trimming pared 2 bases from V and 9 bases from J, leaving 15 bases between. The CDR3 bases are TGTGCCAGCAGCTTAAGTAGCGGGGCAACTTCACCCCTCCACTTT. It translates to CASSLSSGATSPLHF. The whole variable domain, remainder taken from reference TRBV5-4 and TRBJ1-6, is ETGVTQSPTHLIKTRGQQVTLRCSSQSGHNTVSWYQQALGQGPQFIFQYYREEENGRGNFPPRFSGLQFPNYSSELNVNALELDDSALYLCASSLSSGATSPLHFGNGTRLTVT.

The chain is built from TRBV5-1 and TRBJ1-2, with D possibly matching TRBD1 (5 bases). The CDR3 is 15 residues long. CDR1 is SGHRS and CDR2 is YFSETQ in the germline V gene. The V and J ends lost 0 bases and 8 bases respectively, with 17 bases between them. In nucleotides, the CDR3 is TGCGCCAGCAGCTTGGGACAGCAACTATCGCTGGGCTACACCTTC. Translating gives CASSLGQQLSLGYTF.

On this clone itself: This sample includes further DNA sequences coding for the same CDR3. The V call is TRBV30, the J call TRBJ1-4; D gene unclear. The CDR3 extends over 12 amino acids. The V gene's germline CDR1 is GTSNPN and CDR2 SVGIG (reference sequence). The V and J ends lost 0 bases and 7 bases respectively, with 6 bases between them. Written as DNA, the CDR3 is TGTGCCTGGAGTGTACTTGGTGAAAAACTGTTTTTT. Its translation is CAWSVLGEKLFF.

J is TRBJ1-6 and V is TRBV19; 7 bases match TRBD1. This CDR3 contains 14 residues. With V trimmed by 7 bases and J by 5 bases, 5 bases remained unmatched. Germline lookup yields CDR1 LNHDA and CDR2 SQIVND (reference sequence). The DNA of the CDR3 is TGTGCCAGTACGGGGGACAGTAATAATTCACCCCTCCACTTT. It codes for CASTGDSNNSPLHF.

The V call is TRBV2, the J call TRBJ1-1; 10 bases are shared with TRBD1. The length of the CDR3 is 14 residues. The ends lost 3 bases at V and 8 bases at J; junction bases unmatched: 6. Germline V gives CDR1 SNHLY, CDR2 FYNNEI. The CDR3, as DNA: TGTGCCAGCAGTGACCCCGGGACAGGGGAGGAAGCTTTCTTT. This gives the protein CASSDPGTGEEAFF.

This chain links TRBV6-6 with TRBJ2-1, with TRBD1 identical over 9 bases. Germline lookup yields CDR1 MNHNY and CDR2 SVGAGI (reference sequence). J lost 6 bases, V lost 10 bases, and 4 bases had no gene match. There are 12 residues in the CDR3. CDR3 protein: CATYRGPNEQFF. The CDR3 DNA is TGTGCCACGTACAGGGGGCCCAATGAGCAGTTCTTC.

This clone appeared a single time. The genes are TRBV5-1 and TRBJ2-2; 8 bases align to TRBD1. This CDR3 has 19 amino acids. The V gene end was trimmed by 0 bases and the J gene end by 4 bases; junction bases not matched to a gene: 14. The V gene's germline CDR1 is SGHRS and CDR2 YFSETQ. This CDR3 reads CASSLARTGPPRFTGELFF. CDR3 in DNA: TGCGCCAGCAGCTTGGCCAGGACAGGGCCCCCACGATTCACCGGGGAGCTGTTTTTT.

The V and J genes are TRBV6-6 and TRBJ2-7; 10 bases are a match to TRBD1. V trimming: 4 bases; J trimming: 2 bases; junction bases outside the gene matches: 2. This CDR3 spans 14 amino acids. Germline V lookup: CDR1 MNHNY, CDR2 SVGAGI (reference sequence). The CDR3 loop reads CASSSGQGAYEQYF. The CDR3 DNA sequence: TGTGCCAGCAGTTCAGGACAGGGGGCCTACGAGCAGTACTTC.

J is TRBJ2-2 and V is TRBV25-1, with D perhaps matching TRBD2 (6 bases). V lost 7 bases and J 0 bases, leaving 18 bases between the germline ends. Germline V CDR1 and CDR2: MGHDK, SYGVNS. This CDR3 is 17 amino acids long. CDR3 protein: CASTPGGQGANTGELFF. As DNA, the CDR3 is TGTGCCAGCACCCCCGGGGGTCAGGGCGCGAACACCGGGGAGCTGTTTTTT.

The V and J genes are TRBV4-1 and TRBJ2-3, with D unresolved. This CDR3 is 13 amino acids long. The V end was cut by 1 base, the J end by 4 bases, with 6 bases between. CDR1 is MGHRA and CDR2 is YSYEKL in the germline V gene. CDR3 nucleotide sequence: TGCGCCAGCAGCCAAGTGACCTCAGATACGCAGTATTTT. Translated, it gives CASSQVTSDTQYF.

The rearrangement joins TRBV7-6 to TRBJ2-2, with 7 bases aligning to TRBD1. CDR1 SGHVS and CDR2 FNYEAQ come from the germline V gene. J lost 6 bases, V lost 5 bases, and 6 bases had no gene match. This CDR3 is 14 amino acids long. CDR3 sequence reads: CASSLSRGPGELFF. The CDR3 coding sequence is TGTGCCAGCAGCCTAAGTAGGGGGCCCGGGGAGCTGTTTTTT.

The chain carries TRBV5-1 and TRBJ2-1; D tentatively fits TRBD1 or TRBD2 (6 bases each). Germline CDR1 SGHRS, CDR2 YFSETQ. Trimming left V 4 bases short and J 0 bases short, with 14 bases between. The CDR3 sequence is 16 residues long. CDR3 sequence (DNA): TGCGCCAGCAGCCGCGGGACACTCAGCTCCTACAATGAGCAGTTCTTC. The encoded protein is CASSRGTLSSYNEQFF.

This clone was counted a few times. The rearrangement links TRBV28 to TRBJ2-7; weak D call: TRBD1 (5 bases). Germline-derived CDR1 and CDR2 are MDHEN and SYDVKM. V was shortened by 8 bases and J by 2 bases, with 13 bases between the two germline ends. The CDR3 is made up of 13 amino acids. CDR3 in DNA: TGTGCCAGCGGCCTTTCGGACACCTACGAGCAGTACTTC. Amino acid sequence: CASGLSDTYEQYF.